This T cell receptor beta chain stems from a study of T cell responses to AZD1222 COVID-19 vaccine. Findings of the study overall: Close to half of all spike-specific TCRs reportedly target regions of the variants that are unmutated.

V gave up 4 bases and J gave up 1 base, with 9 bases separating them. The CDR3 contains 14 residues. Germline assignment: CDR1 KGHDR and CDR2 SFDVKD. Repertoires were generated with immunoSEQ multiplex PCR, while TCRdb's copy carries only in-frame clones and drops some. The sample contains roughly 120,000 clones, about 90% of which appear only once. Note on this clone: The antigen remains undetermined.

The rearrangement joins TRBV24-1 to TRBJ2-5; D possibly corresponds to TRBD1 (6 bases). Source: peripheral blood, taken 28 days after the second AZD1222 dose. The source is an adult who received the AZD1222 COVID-19 vaccine. The DNA of the CDR3 is TGTGCCACCAGTGACTGGACAGCCCAAGAGACCCAGTACTTC. Translating it yields CATSDWTAQETQYF.